The 30 T cell receptor beta chains below all came from one sample that was sequenced in a study of OX40 agonist ivuxolimab in advanced cancers. Data came from immunoSEQ multiplex PCR; TCRdb stores just in-frame clones and leaves some out. The table lists tens of thousands of clones, around 85% of them singletons. The sequencing here drew on CD4+ or CD8+ T cells sorted from blood, taken in a trial of the OX40 agonist ivuxolimab. Receptors were obtained from an adult with an advanced solid tumor such as melanoma, head and neck, liver or kidney cancer.

The genes are TRBV5-1 and TRBJ2-7, with 10 bases matching TRBD1. Germline loops: CDR1 SGHRS, CDR2 YFSETQ. CDR3 length: 15 residues. With 4 bases clipped from V and 2 bases from J, the junction kept 6 bases outside the gene matches. CDR3 amino acids: CASSMRTGGAYEQYF. The DNA of the CDR3 is TGCGCCAGCAGCATGCGGACAGGGGGAGCCTACGAGCAGTACTTC.

V and J are TRBV5-6 and TRBJ2-2; no clear D. Germline values: CDR1 SGHDT, CDR2 YYEEEE. The V end lost 6 bases, the J end lost 0 bases, and 12 bases lay between the germline ends. This CDR3 is built from 15 residues. The CDR3 loop reads CASIFGQSNTGELFF. In nucleotides, the CDR3 is TGTGCCAGCATCTTTGGGCAGTCGAACACCGGGGAGCTGTTTTTT.

The chain joins TRBV7-2 to TRBJ2-2; perhaps TRBD1 as D (5 bases). In germline, CDR1 is SGHTA, CDR2 FQGNSA. The CDR3 is 16 residues long. Between the trimmed V and J ends, which lost 1 base and 5 bases, there was a span of 14 bases. The CDR3 nucleotides read TGTGCCAGCAGCTTAGAGGGTACAGGCCGGACCGGGGAGCTGTTTTTT. The encoded protein is CASSLEGTGRTGELFF.

The rearrangement links TRBV7-2 to TRBJ2-1; TRBD1 might be the D (6 bases). The CDR3 has 15 residues. CDR1 is SGHTA, CDR2 FQGNSA, per germline. V dropped 3 bases and J dropped 4 bases, with 13 bases sitting between them. CDR3 loop: CASSLIIGTYNEQFF. Here the CDR3 DNA reads TGTGCCAGCAGCTTGATCATCGGGACATACAATGAGCAGTTCTTC.

This sequence joins TRBV28 and TRBJ1-4; D gene unclear. CDR1 and CDR2 (germline): MDHEN, SYDVKM. This CDR3 region has 14 residues. V was cut by 2 bases and J by 4 bases, with 8 bases left in between. The CDR3 is CASSLMRINEKLFF. The DNA for the CDR3 is TGTGCCAGCAGTTTAATGCGGATTAATGAAAAACTGTTTTTT.

V gene TRBV19 combines with J gene TRBJ2-3, with TRBD2 matching 7 bases. The CDR3 totals 14 residues. The germline V gene encodes CDR1 LNHDA and CDR2 SQIVND (reference sequence). Trimming removed 5 bases from V and 6 bases from J; junction bases left unmatched: 8. CDR3 sequence reads: CASSPRWGGDTQYF. Here the CDR3 DNA reads TGTGCCAGTAGTCCCCGCTGGGGGGGGGATACGCAGTATTTT.

In its sample, this clone was seen a few times. V usage is TRBV5-4 and J usage is TRBJ2-7; D may match TRBD1 or TRBD2 (5 bases each). The CDR3 is 14 amino acids. Between the trimmed V and J ends, which lost 5 bases and 6 bases, there was a span of 18 bases. The germline V gene encodes CDR1 SGHNT and CDR2 YYREEE (reference sequence). CDR3 DNA sequence: TGTGCCAGCAGTATAACGGGAAAAAGGGGCGAGCAGTACTTC. The encoded protein is CASSITGKRGEQYF.

The chain links TRBV19 to TRBJ2-7, with D hard to call. This CDR3 has 18 residues. V was pared by 6 bases and J by 5 bases, with 29 bases between. CDR1 and CDR2 (germline): LNHDA, SQIVND (reference sequence). CDR3 DNA: TGTGCCAGTAGCCCCTTGCGCAGTCCCCTCGGCGGACGAGACGAGCAGTACTTC. The encoded protein is CASSPLRSPLGGRDEQYF.

The V call is TRBV11-3, the J call TRBJ2-5; 7 nucleotides line up with TRBD1. V was pared by 3 bases and J by 5 bases, with 9 bases of the junction left unmatched. The CDR3 has 15 residues. The V gene's germline CDR1 is SGHNT and CDR2 YENEEA. Written as DNA, the CDR3 is TGTGCCAGCAGCTTGAGGACAGGCCACCGGGAGACCCAGTACTTC. This translates into CASSLRTGHRETQYF.

V is TRBV28 and J is TRBJ2-7; possibly TRBD1 or TRBD2 for D (5 bases each). Germline values: CDR1 MDHEN, CDR2 SYDVKM. The CDR3 has 14 amino acids. The V and J ends lost 6 bases and 5 bases respectively, with 17 bases between them. CDR3 sequence (DNA): TGTGCCAGCAGGGTCGGGGCCGTCTTCGACGAGCAGTACTTC. This codes for CASRVGAVFDEQYF. The whole variable domain, remainder taken from reference TRBV28 and TRBJ2-7, is DVKVTQSSRYLVKRTGEKVFLECVQDMDHENMFWYRQDPGLGLRLIYFSYDVKMKEKGDIPEGYSVSREKKERFSLILESASTNQTSMYLCASRVGAVFDEQYFGPGTRLTVT.

The genes are TRBV20-1 and TRBJ2-1; 8 bases map to TRBD2. This CDR3 is 11 amino acids long. Germline CDR1 is DFQATT and CDR2 is SNEGSKA (reference sequence). The chain's CDR3 is CSGRASYEQFF. The CDR3 DNA is TGCAGCGGGAGGGCCTCCTATGAGCAGTTCTTC.

V gene TRBV30 combines with J gene TRBJ2-4, with D uncertain. Germline CDR1 is GTSNPN and CDR2 is SVGIG (reference sequence). V was trimmed by 5 bases and J by 1 base, leaving 9 bases between them. The length of the CDR3 is 13 residues. CDR3 nucleotides: TGTGCCTGGGGGTCTAAGGCCAAAAACATTCAGTACTTC. Amino acids: CAWGSKAKNIQYF.

The J gene is TRBJ2-3, the V gene TRBV9; no definite D call. The CDR3 has 16 amino acids. CDR1 is SGDLS and CDR2 is YYNGEE in the germline V gene. Trimming took 4 bases from V and 0 from J, leaving 15 bases between them. The CDR3 spells CASSSVAGPSTDTQYF. CDR3 sequence (DNA): TGTGCCAGCAGCTCTGTGGCCGGACCAAGCACAGATACGCAGTATTTT.

This chain connects TRBV4-2 to TRBJ2-3, with D hard to call. Per germline, CDR1 LGHNA and CDR2 YNFKEQ. The CDR3 spans 11 residues. V was cut by 4 bases and J by 9 bases, with 8 bases left in between. CDR3 residues: CASSLRQTQYF. The DNA of the CDR3 is TGTGCCAGCAGCCTTAGACAAACGCAGTATTTT.

The table lists this clone with a few counts. V gene TRBV11-1 combines with J gene TRBJ2-5; D might be TRBD2 (7 bases). This CDR3 contains 14 residues. Germline loops: CDR1 SGHAT, CDR2 FQDESV (reference sequence). V dropped 1 base and J dropped 10 bases, with 16 bases sitting between them. In nucleotides, the CDR3 is TGTGCCAGCAGCTTAGTCAACTTAGGGGGGGACCAGTACTTC. Translated: CASSLVNLGGDQYF.

This sequence joins TRBV4-1 and TRBJ2-5; maybe TRBD2 (6 bases). The tail of the sequence fits TRBJ2-7 better, so the J call may be wrong. The CDR3 consists of 19 residues. Germline CDR1 reads MGHRA; CDR2 reads YSYEKL. CDR3 loop: CASSQEPLAGLGSSYEQYF. The CDR3, as DNA: TGCGCCAGCAGCCAAGAGCCCCTGGCCGGACTCGGGAGTTCCTACGAGCAGTACTTC.

The V and J genes are TRBV9 and TRBJ2-5, with 12 bases aligning to TRBD2. Germline V gene data show CDR1 as SGDLS and CDR2 as YYNGEE. The ends lost 3 bases at V and 5 bases at J; junction bases unmatched: 8. This CDR3 is 16 amino acids long. CDR3 in DNA: TGTGCCAGCAGCGCCACATTAACTAGCGGGGGGGAGACCCAGTACTTC. As protein: CASSATLTSGGETQYF.

The CDR3 nucleotides are TGTGCCAGTGAAGGAGAAGGAACCGGGGAGCTGTTTTTT. It encodes CASEGEGTGELFF. The chain recombines TRBV2 with TRBJ2-2; no clear D. The CDR3 contains 13 residues. Germline values: CDR1 SNHLY, CDR2 FYNNEI. The V and J ends lost 9 bases and 5 bases respectively, with 13 bases between them.

The chain carries TRBV4-3 and TRBJ1-2; maybe TRBD1 (6 bases). The germline gives CDR1 LGHNA, CDR2 YSLEER. V was shortened by 1 base and J by 4 bases, with 19 bases between the two germline ends. The CDR3 consists of 17 residues. In DNA, the CDR3 is TGCGCCAGCAGCCAAGGGGGACATACCCCATTTCCCTATGGCTACACCTTC. Encoded protein: CASSQGGHTPFPYGYTF.

The V and J genes are TRBV11-3 and TRBJ2-3, with 12 nucleotides matching TRBD2. The CDR3 is 15 amino acids. Germline V gives CDR1 SGHNT, CDR2 YENEEA. Losses at the gene ends were 7 bases for V and 3 bases for J; bases not matched to a gene: 5. CDR3 DNA: TGTGCCAGCACCCTAGCGGGAGGGTTGACAGATACGCAGTATTTT. Protein product: CASTLAGGLTDTQYF.

V and J are TRBV7-2 and TRBJ1-1; maybe TRBD1 (6 bases). Germline V gene lookup returns CDR1 SGHTA and CDR2 FQGNSA. The CDR3 loop spans 15 amino acids. Trimming removed 3 bases from V and 0 bases from J, with 11 bases in between. The CDR3 spells CASSFRGGMNTEAFF. The DNA of the CDR3 is TGTGCCAGCAGCTTTAGGGGGGGGATGAACACTGAAGCTTTCTTT.

The rearrangement joins TRBV10-3 to TRBJ2-5, with D unclear. Germline CDR1 is ENHRY and CDR2 is SYGVKD. Trimming pared 7 bases from V and 10 bases from J, leaving 19 bases between. This CDR3 is built from 13 residues. CDR3 DNA: TGTGCCATCACCGAGGAACCGGACGGCAACCAGTACTTC. As protein: CAITEEPDGNQYF.

The J gene is TRBJ1-5, the V gene TRBV25-1, with 7 bases lining up with TRBD1. V shed 1 base, J shed 4 bases, and the junction held 7 bases outside the gene matches. The CDR3 spans 16 residues. CDR1 and CDR2 from the germline V gene are MGHDK and SYGVNS. The chain's CDR3 is CASSELAGTDNQPQHF. The CDR3 DNA reads as TGTGCCAGCAGTGAATTGGCCGGGACAGATAATCAGCCCCAGCATTTT.

The chain links TRBV14 to TRBJ2-4; TRBD1 matches at 9 bases. Per germline, CDR1 SGHDN and CDR2 FVKESK. The CDR3 is 15 amino acids. The V gene end was trimmed by 4 bases and the J gene end by 9 bases; junction bases not matched to a gene: 10. The CDR3 bases are TGTGCCAGCAGCCCTGGGACAGGGTTAATGGGCATTCAGTACTTC. Its protein product is CASSPGTGLMGIQYF. Supplemented by reference TRBV14 and TRBJ2-4, the full variable domain reads EAGVTQFPSHSVIEKGQTVTLRCDPISGHDNLYWYRRVMGKEIKFLLHFVKESKQDESGMPNNRFLAERTGGTYSTLKVQPAELEDSGVYFCASSPGTGLMGIQYFGAGTRLSVL.

The chain links TRBV11-2 to TRBJ2-1; D is perhaps TRBD2 (6 bases). Trimming took off 5 bases at V and 0 bases at J, with 11 bases between the two ends. Germline loops: CDR1 SGHAT, CDR2 FQNNGV. The length of the CDR3 is 15 residues. CDR3 sequence: CASSGGVGSYNEQFF. CDR3 DNA: TGTGCCAGCAGCGGCGGGGTTGGCTCCTACAATGAGCAGTTCTTC.

CDR3 sequence reads: CASKDGRGVTEAFF. For the CDR3, the DNA is TGTGCCAGTAAGGACGGGAGAGGGGTCACTGAAGCTTTCTTT. The chain employs TRBV19 and TRBJ1-1; D might be TRBD1 (5 bases). V lost 7 bases and J 4 bases, leaving 16 bases between the germline ends. The CDR3 loop spans 14 amino acids. Germline lookup yields CDR1 LNHDA and CDR2 SQIVND (reference sequence).

This chain uses TRBV5-1 with TRBJ2-7, with 7 bases matching TRBD2. The CDR3 runs 15 residues. CDR1 and CDR2 (germline): SGHRS, YFSETQ. With 3 bases clipped from V and 4 bases from J, the junction kept 10 bases outside the gene matches. The CDR3 here is CASSSRLADRYEQYF. In nucleotides, the CDR3 is TGCGCCAGCAGCTCGCGACTAGCCGACCGTTACGAGCAGTACTTC.

This clone showed up just once. The V and J genes are TRBV19 and TRBJ2-5; 7 nucleotides match TRBD2. The DNA end favors TRBJ2-7, so the J call may be wrong. CDR1 is LNHDA, CDR2 SQIVND, per germline (reference sequence). The CDR3 is 14 residues long. This CDR3 reads CASSIVGGSYEQYF. CDR3 sequence (DNA): TGTGCCAGTAGTATAGTTGGCGGGAGCTACGAGCAGTACTTC.

This clone was observed a handful of times. This chain joins TRBV5-4 and TRBJ1-1, with TRBD1 as a possible D gene (5 bases). The CDR3 covers 12 residues. Germline CDR1 SGHNT, CDR2 YYREEE (reference sequence). Trimming cost V 1 base and J 10 bases, with 11 bases left between them. The CDR3 protein is CASSLMGRGAFF. CDR3 coding DNA: TGTGCCAGCAGCTTGATGGGGAGGGGAGCTTTCTTT. The variable domain in full, completed from reference TRBV5-4 and TRBJ1-1, reads ETGVTQSPTHLIKTRGQQVTLRCSSQSGHNTVSWYQQALGQGPQFIFQYYREEENGRGNFPPRFSGLQFPNYSSELNVNALELDDSALYLCASSLMGRGAFFGQGTRLTVV.

The chain's CDR3 is CASGTSGGYEQYF. The CDR3 DNA sequence: TGCGCCAGCGGGACTAGCGGGGGCTACGAGCAGTACTTC. J is TRBJ2-7 and V is TRBV10-1; 14 bases fit TRBD2. There are 13 residues in the CDR3. CDR1 and CDR2 from the germline V gene are WNHNN and SYGVQD (reference sequence). Trimming cost V 8 bases and J 3 bases; bases outside gene matches: 0.